The source of this T cell receptor (beta chain) is a study of T cell repertoires in aging, cancer and after chemotherapy. Study-level information: Donors were grouped into six age bands spanning 30 or younger through 70 or older. Patients with glioblastoma brain tumors were sampled before and after temozolomide-based therapy. General study results and limits: Loss of evenness, beyond lost richness, contributed to age-related TCR diversity decline in cancer patients.

Rearranged V-D-J TRB sequences were amplified with a mixed TRB-A/B primer pool. One entry per CDR3 protein, called by TCRdb with MiXCR from the multiplex PCR reads. The data show roughly 9,000 distinct CDR3 sequences, over 40% seen once. Peripheral blood genomic DNA, not sorted cells or RNA, was the template. Concerning this clonotype itself: Its antigen is not identified.

This CDR3 has 14 residues. The germline V and J ends were trimmed by 2 bases and 10 bases, with 17 bases remaining between them. Germline values: CDR1 SGHNT, CDR2 YENEEA. Sequenced: blood. This chain links TRBV11-3 with TRBJ1-2; D not resolved. The TCR comes from a human donor with a solid tumor. This CDR3 reads CASSLRDPPYNYTF. The DNA for the CDR3 is TGTGCCAGCAGCTTACGCGACCCACCCTATAACTACACCTTC.